The following is a TCR beta chain sequence with its context. Its matching antigen is unknown. The sample is drawn from a study of vaccination effects on CD4 cells after COVID-19. The ends lost 2 bases at V and 7 bases at J; junction bases unmatched: 3. This CDR3 is built from 14 residues. The germline gives CDR1 SGHRS, CDR2 YFSETQ. Study-wide results and limits: Recruitment yielded few convalescent patients, and the study had no early post-infection timepoints.

Data came from immunoSEQ multiplex PCR; TCRdb stores just in-frame clones and leaves some out. The sample includes tens of thousands of clones, 77% of them seen just once. ViraFEST assay sequencing came after antigen-specific CD4+ T cells were expanded with viral peptide pools. Cultured cells yielded isolated CD4+ T cells after nine to ten days. Among the vaccine recipients, none had a prior SARS-CoV-2 infection, and nucleocapsid antibodies were negative. Specimen: CD4+ T cells from PBMCs cultured with HCoV-NL63 spike peptides, collected before COVID-19 vaccination. The source of this sequence is a human donor who received a COVID-19 vaccine. The chain combines TRBV5-1 with TRBJ2-1, with 10 bases lining up with TRBD1. The CDR3 DNA follows: TGCGCCAGCAGCTTTCGACAGGGGGCGAATGAGCAGTTCTTC. Its protein is CASSFRQGANEQFF.